Each of the 14 T cell receptor beta chains below was sequenced from the same sample in a study of cytomegalovirus exposure and HLA in healthy donors. The protocol was immunoSEQ multiplex PCR, while the TCRdb copy is restricted to in-frame clones and leaves out a portion. This repertoire shows about 130,000 clones, 80% to 90% found once; its top ten account for roughly 1.2%. Sequenced: PBMCs. Source of these receptors: a woman aged 18-30 years in good health and CMV-seronegative.

This chain links TRBV4-1 with TRBJ2-5; TRBD1 is a possible D gene (7 bases). V was trimmed by 8 bases and J by 1 base, leaving 11 bases between them. Looked up from germline, CDR1 is MGHRA and CDR2 is YSYEKL. This CDR3 has 13 amino acids. The CDR3 region is CASRQGGQETQYF. CDR3 DNA sequence: TGCGCCAGCCGACAGGGAGGCCAAGAGACCCAGTACTTC.

The count of this clone is one. Here the CDR3 reads CARSGQPFYGYTF. The DNA of the CDR3 is TGTGCCAGATCAGGACAGCCCTTTTATGGCTACACCTTC. J is TRBJ1-2 and V is TRBV6-1; D is perhaps TRBD1 (6 bases). Germline lookup yields CDR1 MNHNS and CDR2 SASEGT. Deletions cut 9 bases from V and 5 bases from J, with 16 bases between. The CDR3 runs to 13 residues.

The genes are TRBV5-1 and TRBJ2-3; 10 nucleotides agree with TRBD2. The V and J ends lost 4 bases and 4 bases, in that order; junction bases with no gene match: 9. Germline loops: CDR1 SGHRS, CDR2 YFSETQ. The CDR3 loop spans 16 amino acids. The CDR3 is CASSPPGLAFSDTQYF. In nucleotides, the CDR3 is TGCGCCAGCAGCCCGCCGGGACTAGCGTTTTCAGATACGCAGTATTTT.

This clone came up once. V usage is TRBV5-1 and J usage is TRBJ1-1; 7 nucleotides match TRBD1. The CDR3 sequence is 16 residues long. Germline V gene sequence: CDR1 SGHRS, CDR2 YFSETQ. Trimming took 4 bases from V and 0 from J; bases not matched to a gene: 9. This CDR3 is CASSPSTGAMNTEAFF. The CDR3 coding sequence is TGCGCCAGCAGCCCAAGCACAGGGGCGATGAACACTGAAGCTTTCTTT.

To note about this clone: The same CDR3 can be traced to other DNA sequences in this sample. The V call is TRBV6-5, the J call TRBJ1-5, with 9 bases identical to TRBD1. The CDR3 is 16 amino acids. V lost 4 bases and J lost 3; bases outside the gene matches: 7. Germline CDR1 reads MNHEY; CDR2 reads SVGAGI. The chain's CDR3 is CASSLTGTGFNQPQHF. CDR3 sequence (DNA): TGTGCCAGCAGTTTGACCGGGACAGGGTTCAATCAGCCCCAGCATTTT.

The J gene is TRBJ2-5, the V gene TRBV5-1; perhaps TRBD1 as D (5 bases). V gave up 4 bases and J gave up 7 bases, with 17 bases separating them. The CDR3 extends over 14 amino acids. Per germline, CDR1 SGHRS and CDR2 YFSETQ. CDR3 sequence: CASSTQDGQGTQYF. The DNA for the CDR3 is TGCGCCAGCAGCACTCAGGACGGGCAGGGGACCCAGTACTTC.

This clone was seen just once. CDR3 sequence (DNA): TGTGCCAGCAGCGTAGAACCGGGGTCTGGGGCCAACGTCCTGACTTTC. It codes for CASSVEPGSGANVLTF. This chain connects TRBV9 to TRBJ2-6; D is perhaps TRBD2 (5 bases). Germline V gives CDR1 SGDLS, CDR2 YYNGEE. The CDR3 is 16 residues long. V was clipped by 0 bases and J by 1 base, with 8 bases between them.

This sequence joins TRBV6-1 and TRBJ2-1; the D gene is possibly TRBD2 (6 bases). This CDR3 comprises 10 residues. CDR1 is MNHNS and CDR2 is SASEGT in the germline V gene. Trimming took 6 bases from V and 14 from J, leaving 11 bases between them. The CDR3 reads CASRLATEFF. CDR3 coding DNA: TGTGCCAGCAGACTAGCCACGGAGTTCTTC.

V and J are TRBV29-1 and TRBJ1-1; no reliable D call. Germline V gives CDR1 SQVTM, CDR2 ANQGSEA. The CDR3 has 11 residues. V was trimmed by 7 bases and J by 4 bases, leaving 10 bases between them. CDR3: CSGTRGTEAFF. CDR3 nucleotides: TGCAGCGGAACTCGGGGCACTGAAGCTTTCTTT.

The V call is TRBV29-1, the J call TRBJ1-2; TRBD1 is a possible D gene (6 bases). The germline gives CDR1 SQVTM, CDR2 ANQGSEA. The V and J ends lost 6 bases and 7 bases respectively, with 12 bases between them. The CDR3 covers 11 residues. CDR3 in amino acids: CSVPRGGGYTF. CDR3 sequence (DNA): TGCAGCGTCCCGAGAGGGGGTGGCTACACCTTC.

CDR3 nucleotides: TGTGCCAGCAGCAAAGGGACTAGCGGGGGGGCCACAGATACGCAGTATTTT. This translates into CASSKGTSGGATDTQYF. J is TRBJ2-3 and V is TRBV11-3; 16 positions agree with TRBD2. The CDR3 is made up of 17 amino acids. In germline, CDR1 is SGHNT, CDR2 YENEEA. V was pared by 5 bases and J by 2 bases, with 4 bases of the junction left unmatched. Full variable domain (remainder filled in from reference TRBV11-3 and TRBJ2-3): EAGVVQSPRYKIIEKKQPVAFWCNPISGHNTLYWYLQNLGQGPELLIRYENEEAVDDSQLPKDRFSAERLKGVDSTLKIQPAELGDSAVYLCASSKGTSGGATDTQYFGPGTRLTVL.

V usage is TRBV29-1 and J usage is TRBJ2-5; possible D gene TRBD2, 7 bases. V was shortened by 4 bases and J by 4 bases, with 13 bases between the two germline ends. Germline assignment: CDR1 SQVTM and CDR2 ANQGSEA. This CDR3 is built from 13 residues. Here the CDR3 DNA reads TGCAGCGTTGCGGGGGGCATCGGAGAGACCCAGTACTTC. It is translated as CSVAGGIGETQYF.

This sequence joins TRBV5-4 and TRBJ1-3, with 7 bases matching TRBD1. This CDR3 region has 15 residues. The V and J ends lost 4 bases and 0 bases, in that order; junction bases with no gene match: 4. Looked up from germline, CDR1 is SGHNT and CDR2 is YYREEE (reference sequence). CDR3 sequence (DNA): TGTGCCAGCAGCCGAAACAGGGGCTCTGGAAACACCATATATTTT. Protein: CASSRNRGSGNTIYF.

This chain joins TRBV4-2 and TRBJ2-1; tentative D call: TRBD2 (5 bases). Trimming removed 0 bases at V and 3 bases at J, with 15 bases between. CDR1 LGHNA and CDR2 YNFKEQ come from the germline V gene. The CDR3 has 17 amino acids. The CDR3 DNA follows: TGTGCCAGCAGCCAAGATCGAGGGAGCCTGGACTACAATGAGCAGTTCTTC. Its protein is CASSQDRGSLDYNEQFF.